These T cell receptor beta chains were read from a single sample in a study of blood T cell repertoires in COVID-19. Repertoires were generated with immunoSEQ multiplex PCR, while TCRdb's copy carries only in-frame clones and drops some. The sample yields roughly 150,000 clones, 80% to 90% seen once. The sample consisted of peripheral blood. These receptors were obtained from a woman of 80 years or more with COVID-19, enrolled during active disease. CDR3s include the opening cysteine and the closing phenylalanine or tryptophan. The order of the fields is clone size, V gene, D gene, J gene, CDR3 protein. A D gene is named only where the DNA matches it firmly. Clone size, where shown, is once, few, many, or a class for clones that have expanded.

>NA|TRBV19|TRBD1|TRBJ1-1
CASSYRDRVEAFF
>NA|TRBV19|NA|TRBJ1-6
CASSARGSPLHF
>NA|TRBV27|NA|TRBJ1-5
CASSLWFGDQPQHF
>NA|TRBV5-4|TRBD1|TRBJ1-4
CASSLGQGALNNEKLFF
>NA|TRBV4-3|NA|TRBJ1-4
CASSQDFSGLREKLFF
>NA|TRBV3-1/TRBV3-2|NA|TRBJ2-1
CASSQRQGQDEQFF
>NA|TRBV27|TRBD1|TRBJ2-2
CASSMVKGAYIGELFF
>few|TRBV4-1|TRBD1|TRBJ1-2
CATRGGLGYTF
>NA|TRBV7-6|TRBD2|TRBJ2-1
CASSFRTSGSSYNEQFF
>NA|TRBV18|TRBD1|TRBJ2-7
CASSPRPDRVGREQYF
>NA|TRBV6-2/TRBV6-3|TRBD2|TRBJ2-2
CASTPLGLAANTGELFF
>NA|TRBV6-2/TRBV6-3|TRBD2|TRBJ2-2
CASSGLAGRAGELFF
>NA|TRBV19|TRBD1|TRBJ2-7
CASSAGTGPYEQYF
>NA|TRBV28|NA|TRBJ1-4
CASSLDTLREKLFF
>NA|TRBV6-6|NA|TRBJ1-5
CASRLVGQPQHF
>NA|TRBV5-1|NA|TRBJ2-5
CASSLYPAGGGETQYF
>NA|TRBV7-2|TRBD2|TRBJ2-1
CASSLGGLAGINEQFF
>few|TRBV3-1/TRBV3-2|NA|TRBJ1-4
CASSSRGANEKLFF
>many|TRBV7-2|TRBD1|TRBJ1-1
CASSLEGASSTEAFF
>NA|TRBV10-3|TRBD2|TRBJ2-5
CAIKRERGKETQYF
>NA|TRBV4-3|TRBD1|TRBJ1-1
CASSRDRASEAFF
>NA|TRBV29-1|NA|TRBJ2-1
CSAFWTYNEQFF
>few|TRBV2|NA|TRBJ2-6
CASRESGANVLTF
>once|TRBV18|TRBD1|TRBJ1-3
CASSRDRVGNTIYF
>NA|TRBV15|TRBD1|TRBJ2-5
CATSRDSTGRETQYF
>NA|TRBV6-5|NA|TRBJ1-2
CASTPSGIYGYTF
>NA|TRBV7-9|TRBD1|TRBJ2-7
CASSSTGASEQYF
>NA|TRBV18|NA|TRBJ2-7
CASSPGQLNDEQYF
>NA|TRBV27|TRBD1|TRBJ2-7
CASSRAGGEQYF
>NA|TRBV30|NA|TRBJ1-5
CAWSVSFSNQPQHF
>NA|TRBV19|TRBD2|TRBJ2-7
CASIMPAGTSGRTSYEQYF
>few|TRBV18|NA|TRBJ1-4
CASSPVSGRGYEKLFF
>NA|TRBV2|NA|TRBJ1-2
CASSELRGAPRGYTF
>few|TRBV12-3/TRBV12-4|NA|TRBJ2-3
CASGRGTDTQYF
>few|TRBV4-3|TRBD2|TRBJ2-2
CASSQLAGAGELFF
>once|TRBV7-3|NA|TRBJ2-3
CASSLSGLLSTDTQYF
>NA|TRBV28|NA|TRBJ1-1
CASSPEQGGSAEAFF
>NA|TRBV6-6|NA|TRBJ2-1
CASSYFSGDYNEQFF
>once|TRBV18|TRBD1|TRBJ1-4
CASSPYGTEIEKLFF
>NA|TRBV7-8|TRBD1|TRBJ2-7
CASSSSGQGRYEQYF
>NA|TRBV3-1/TRBV3-2|TRBD1|TRBJ1-1
CASHRQGATEAFF